This is a list of T cell receptor beta chains from one sample in a study of T-cell memory formation after mild COVID-19. TCRdb used MiXCR to reprocess the 5' RACE reads, holding one entry per CDR3 protein. The repertoire consists of fewer than 350,000 distinct CDR3 sequences, with 15% to 20% occurring once and the leading ten covering about 22%. Sequencing was performed on PBMCs or a T cell subset sorted from them (not recorded which). Receptor source: a man aged 18 to 29 who had mild COVID-19 (a few samples of this study predate the infection). Cell type and time point are not known. Each CDR3 is given with its conserved first and last residue. Each record gives: J gene, V gene, D gene, CDR3 protein. A D gene is named only where the DNA matches it firmly.

TRBJ2-3 | TRBV20-1 | . | CSVARQGTDTQYF
TRBJ2-1 | TRBV10-1 | . | CASSEGVIDEQFF
TRBJ2-3 | TRBV28 | TRBD1 | CASSHQRRQGRTDTQYF
TRBJ2-5 | TRBV12-3/TRBV12-4 | . | CASSLEGTQYF
TRBJ1-2 | TRBV6-6 | . | CASTTSDPSLYGYTF
TRBJ2-2 | TRBV24-1 | . | CATSDRTATNTGELFF
TRBJ1-2 | TRBV5-1 | TRBD1 | CASSFGTGVYGYTF
TRBJ2-2 | TRBV5-1 | . | CASSPWQPHTGELFF
TRBJ1-2 | TRBV20-1 | . | CSARANYGYTF
TRBJ1-2 | TRBV5-1 | . | CASSLSGGSNYGYTF
TRBJ2-5 | TRBV2 | TRBD2 | CASRVGLAGALPETQYF
TRBJ1-5 | TRBV6-6 | . | CASSWDGDSNQPQHF
TRBJ1-5 | TRBV7-8 | . | CASSLAPKGKSQPQHF
TRBJ2-2 | TRBV9 | . | CASTRENTGELFF
TRBJ2-7 | TRBV12-3/TRBV12-4 | TRBD2 | CASSFGSSGGYEQYF
TRBJ1-4 | TRBV4-1 | TRBD1 | CASSQRDRGLEKLFF
TRBJ1-6 | TRBV28 | . | CASSLPQSPLHF
TRBJ2-7 | TRBV3-1 | . | CASSQGSSGPEYFYEQYF
TRBJ1-2 | TRBV6-5 | TRBD1 | CASSLGQGTGYTF
TRBJ1-6 | TRBV7-7 | TRBD1 | CASSLRDRGISYNSPLHF
TRBJ2-1 | TRBV5-1 | TRBD2 | CASSPTSGPVDEQFF
TRBJ1-2 | TRBV6-2/TRBV6-3 | . | CASSNGRGYTF
TRBJ2-7 | TRBV30 | . | CAWSDGSGAYEQYF
TRBJ1-1 | TRBV6-5 | . | CASKVQAMNTEAFF
TRBJ2-7 | TRBV7-3 | TRBD2 | CASSPGLPPYEQYF
TRBJ1-1 | TRBV5-1 | . | CASSLDPGRDTEAFF
TRBJ1-4 | TRBV6-5 | . | CASSYLRQDEKLFF
TRBJ2-5 | TRBV7-3 | . | CASSLRDSQETQYF
TRBJ2-1 | TRBV15 | . | CATSREPLGGYNEQFF